This T cell receptor (beta chain) was sequenced for a study of Tregs in tolerant kidney transplant recipients (dated by TCRdb to the late 2010s). Context from the whole study: Before combined kidney and bone marrow transplantation, this study identified donor-specific regulatory T cells using TCRbeta sequencing and then followed those same cells after transplant. Study-level results and caveats: The study was constrained by small patient numbers, and validation of the findings is required in larger populations and under other immunosuppression protocols. Donor-specific Treg expansion was found to exceed global Treg expansion in tolerant patients, suggesting antigen-driven rather than nonspecific expansion. The most biologically relevant and donor-specific TCRbeta repertoire appeared to be identified by expanding Tregs with activated donor B cells. Because the PCR primers were changed over time for some patients, nucleotide-level comparison could not be performed across the samples from those patients. Although technical replication error seemed to be minimal, the question of biological reproducibility was not addressed directly.

Transplants used related donors with nonmyeloablative bone marrow transplantation; mixed chimerism was transient in the human trials. Thawed PBMCs were FACS-sorted into unstimulated Tregs (CD4+CD25+CD127-), CD4+ non-Tregs (CD4+CD25-), CD4 cells and CD8 cells. The patients were a few recipients of combined kidney and bone marrow transplants from the ITN036ST trial, and samples were available only from these trial subjects. Healthy control blood was processed to PBMCs with a Ficoll density gradient and then cryopreserved, whereas patient PBMCs were collected both before and after transplant. For TCRbeta CDR3 sequencing, genomic DNA was extracted from sorted cells using the QIAGEN DNeasy Blood and Tissue Kit. High-throughput TCRbeta CDR3 sequencing, which included PCR amplification with bias correction and internal controls, was done commercially through immunoSEQ. The published analysis was carried out like this. A unique productive TCRbeta sequence was defined by the CDR3 nucleotide sequence when primers matched, and otherwise by the CDR3 amino acid sequence together with the Vbeta and Jbeta genes. To correct sorting error, sequences shared between sorted populations at a frequency ratio of 2:1 or less were removed; the rest were assigned to the higher population. A sequence was defined as donor-reactive if the sequence was expanded at least 5-fold in CFSE-low cells compared with unstimulated cells and had a frequency of at least 0.01% in CFSE-low cells. Repertoire divergence was quantified by Jensen-Shannon divergence calculated from the top 100 TCRbeta sequences ranked by frequency. When a sample had multiple sequencing runs, each run was corrected for sorting error separately and the runs were then pooled. Imported from immuneACCESS, the table was reduced by TCRdb to in-frame sequences with V and J called. These copies leave out some clones; in studies compared against another copy, an unresolved V gene accounts for under half, and the cause of the remainder is not known. D and trimming were read from the DNA, whereas the V and J calls and clone size are those reported in that table. For this sample the table gives roughly 54,000 clones, of which about nine tenths were detected only once. The ten largest clones represent roughly a sixth of the sample.

This clone was detected only once. Its antigen target is currently unknown. Base quality data are lacking; no much larger clone is found one base away. Based on the germline V gene (reference sequence), the CDR1 and CDR2 sequences are LNHDA and SQIVND. At the junction V is shortened by 5 bases and J by 3 bases; bases outside the gene matches: 14. From the cysteine up to the phenylalanine, the CDR3 has a length of 17 residues. CDR3 DNA only is kept here, 51 bases in frame from base 1. The sequence derives from a human patient who received a combined kidney and bone marrow transplant. Some T cells may be donor cells from the graft after a transplant. The sequences come from CD8+ T cells from blood (PBMCs), collected 12 months after the transplant. Here the chain combines TRBV19 and TRBJ1-1, with 8 bases aligning to TRBD1. The CDR3 is CASSGWTGYARDTEAFF. The nucleotides are TGTGCCAGTAGTGGATGGACAGGGTATGCCAGAGACACTGAAGCTTTCTTT.